The source of this T cell receptor beta chain is a study of monozygotic twins with inflammatory bowel disease. Overall study results and limits: The study found lower TCRbeta diversity (inverse Simpson) in IBD patients than in healthy co-twins. Researchers report that IBD patients shared fewer clonotypes with others than healthy twins, especially amid disease activity.

Of note for this clonotype: Its matching antigen is unknown.

No T cells were sorted before total RNA was taken from whole blood. Per sample, reverse transcription was split into eight reactions. From its re-call of the 5' RACE reads, TCRdb lists each CDR3 protein once, without DNA. The sample includes 300,000 to 450,000 distinct CDR3 sequences. This sequence originates from a human donor with ulcerative colitis or Crohn's disease, or a healthy co-twin of an affected twin (not recorded which). What was sequenced was blood.

CDR3 sequence reads: CASSQKGGTWIAKNIQYF. The gene calls are TRBV23-1 and TRBJ2-4; the TCRdb call, TRBD1, lacks DNA for checking. TRBV23-1 is assigned to the ORF class and has an uncertain function. This CDR3 has 18 residues.